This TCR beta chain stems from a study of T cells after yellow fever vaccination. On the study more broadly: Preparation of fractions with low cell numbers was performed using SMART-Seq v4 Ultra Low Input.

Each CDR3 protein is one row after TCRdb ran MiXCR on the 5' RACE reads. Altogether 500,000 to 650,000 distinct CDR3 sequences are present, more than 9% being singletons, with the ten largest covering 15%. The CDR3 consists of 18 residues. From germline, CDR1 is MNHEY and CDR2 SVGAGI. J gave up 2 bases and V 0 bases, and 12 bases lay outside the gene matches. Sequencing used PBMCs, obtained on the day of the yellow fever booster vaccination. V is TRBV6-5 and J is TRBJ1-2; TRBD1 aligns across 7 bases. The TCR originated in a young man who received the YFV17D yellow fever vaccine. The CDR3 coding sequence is TGTGCCAGCAGTTACTCGGCGGCCCCCGGGACAGTGAACTATGGCTACACCTTC. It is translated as CASSYSAAPGTVNYGYTF.